This T cell receptor (beta chain) originates from a study of blood T cells in healthy people across ages (dated by TCRdb to between 2014 and 2017). Context from the whole study: Template switching captured roughly one uniquely barcoded TCR beta cDNA molecule per two T cells in model experiments. Using deep sequencing normalized with unique cDNA molecular identifiers, the study measured how TCR beta repertoire diversity changes with age. Donors were grouped into four age groups: young (average roughly 16 years), middle-aged (39), aged (roughly 62) and long-lived (less than 85). To avoid experimental bias, donors of different ages were randomly spread across the sequencing lanes. For two donors (one aged 18 to 30 and one aged 80 or older), the study analyzed two additional independent replicas of 1 million unique cDNA reads from the same blood draw.

Points on this clonotype: Its antigen remains undetermined. Per-base quality was not reported, and no clone a single base away is much larger than it.

General study outcomes and caveats: There was a strong correlation between observed TCR beta diversity and the percentage of naive T cells measured by flow cytometry. Estimates of total diversity from one million sequenced T cells were regarded as lower bounds and underestimates. Observed TCR beta diversity per million T cells fell roughly linearly with age, and a significant reduction was already apparent by age approximately 40. Because donor CMV infection status was unknown, age-related changes in expanded clonotypes were potentially confounded. Compared with the aged group, more naive CD4+ T cells, fewer expanded clones and increased TCR diversity were shown by the long-lived group, suggesting age selection. Since profiling was done on bulk unsorted PBMCs, naive and antigen-experienced compartments could not be conclusively compared.

Donors were 39 systemically healthy Caucasian individuals from Russia aged roughly 6 to 90 years. Each donor gave roughly 9.5 milliliters of peripheral blood, collected into EDTA-treated Vacutainer tubes. Ficoll-Paque density-gradient centrifugation was used to isolate PBMCs, with at least 7 million obtained per sample. Total RNA, at least 6 micrograms per sample, was extracted from PBMCs with Trizol reagent. The percentages of naive CD45RAhigh/CD27high T cells were determined by flow cytometry on a PBMC aliquot from every donor. Libraries were built with 5' RACE. Sequencing was carried out with an Illumina HiSeq 2500. The second PCR ran for roughly 7 to 12 cycles and used a J-beta primer mix along with a sample-barcoded 5' primer. A template-switch 5' adaptor carrying 12 random nucleotides introduced a unique molecular identifier onto each TCR beta cDNA molecule. At least 2.5 million CDR3-containing paired-end reads were obtained from each sample. The Mint cDNA synthesis kit, primed by a TRBC-specific oligonucleotide, was used to synthesize first-strand cDNA from all RNA. Following uracil-DNA glycosylase treatment, a first 18-cycle PCR with universal primers M1SS and BC2_uni_R was performed on all cDNA. Concerning the study's data processing: For normalization, 1 million high-quality reads were randomly selected from each sample, with every read carrying a distinct molecular identifier. Reads with shared molecular identifiers were discarded instead of being binned into consensus sequences. MiTCR, with a Q25 quality threshold and the strictest error-elimination algorithm, was used for CDR3 identification, clonotype clustering and error correction. A nonparametric unseen species model using Euler transformation provided a lower-bound estimate of total TCR beta diversity. The public reads were run again by TCRdb, first through fastp at Q25 and then through MiXCR, and only productive beta chains were kept. Each CDR3 protein gets just one entry, which takes the most common genes and DNA from the rows behind it. In this record, the V and J calls reflect TCRdb's handling and not the investigators' own analysis. The sample contains 700,000 or so distinct CDR3 sequences, approximately 40% of them found a single time. Approximately 29% of the sample is taken by the ten largest.

CDR1 SGHTA and CDR2 FQGNSA were looked up in the germline V gene. From the cysteine through the phenylalanine, the CDR3 covers 13 amino acids. The DNA shown is the 39-base CDR3, in frame from base 1. Deletion took 5 bases off V and 1 base off J, with a span of 9 bases between the germline ends. The source of this sequence is a man aged 80 or over in good health. The rearrangement joined TRBV7-2 to TRBJ2-7; the D gene identity is not certain. Sequences were obtained from blood. At the DNA level, the sequence is TGTGCCAGCAGCCTAGTCGTTTCCTACGAGCAGTACTTC. This is translated as CASSLVVSYEQYF.